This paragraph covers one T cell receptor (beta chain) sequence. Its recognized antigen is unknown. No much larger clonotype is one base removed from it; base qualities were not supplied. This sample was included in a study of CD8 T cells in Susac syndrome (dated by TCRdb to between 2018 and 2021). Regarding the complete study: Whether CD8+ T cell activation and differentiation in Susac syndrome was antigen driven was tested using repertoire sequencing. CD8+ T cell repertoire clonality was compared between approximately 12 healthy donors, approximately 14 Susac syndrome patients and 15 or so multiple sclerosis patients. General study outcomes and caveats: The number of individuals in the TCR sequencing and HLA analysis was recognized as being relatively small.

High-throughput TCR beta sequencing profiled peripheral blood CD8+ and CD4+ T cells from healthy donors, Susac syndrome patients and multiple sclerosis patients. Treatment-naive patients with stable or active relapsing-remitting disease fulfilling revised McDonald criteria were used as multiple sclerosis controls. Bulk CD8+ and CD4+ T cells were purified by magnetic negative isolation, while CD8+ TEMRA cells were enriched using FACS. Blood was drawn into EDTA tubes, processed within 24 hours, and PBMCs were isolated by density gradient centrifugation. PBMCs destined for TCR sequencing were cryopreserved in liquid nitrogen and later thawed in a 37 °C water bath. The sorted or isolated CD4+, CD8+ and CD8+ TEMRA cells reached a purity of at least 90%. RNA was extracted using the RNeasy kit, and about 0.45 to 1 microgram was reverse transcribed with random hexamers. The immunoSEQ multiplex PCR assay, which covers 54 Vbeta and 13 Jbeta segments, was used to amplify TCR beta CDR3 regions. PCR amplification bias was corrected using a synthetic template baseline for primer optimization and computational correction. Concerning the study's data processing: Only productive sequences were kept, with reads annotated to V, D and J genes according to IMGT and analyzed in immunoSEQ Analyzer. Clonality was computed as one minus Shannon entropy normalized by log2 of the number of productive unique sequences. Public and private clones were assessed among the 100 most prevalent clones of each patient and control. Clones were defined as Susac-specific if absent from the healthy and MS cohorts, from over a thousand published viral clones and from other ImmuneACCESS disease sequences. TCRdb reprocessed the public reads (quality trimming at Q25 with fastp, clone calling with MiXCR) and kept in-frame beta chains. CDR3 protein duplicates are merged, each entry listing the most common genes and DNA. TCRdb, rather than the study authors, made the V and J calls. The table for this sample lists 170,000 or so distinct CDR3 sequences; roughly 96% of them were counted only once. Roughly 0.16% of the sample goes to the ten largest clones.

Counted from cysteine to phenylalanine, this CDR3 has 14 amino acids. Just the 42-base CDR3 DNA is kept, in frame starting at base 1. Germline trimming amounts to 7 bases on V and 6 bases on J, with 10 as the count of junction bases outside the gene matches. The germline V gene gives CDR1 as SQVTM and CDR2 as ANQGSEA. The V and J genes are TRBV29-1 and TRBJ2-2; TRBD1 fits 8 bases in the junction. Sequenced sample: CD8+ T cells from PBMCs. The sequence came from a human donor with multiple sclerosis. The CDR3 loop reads CSGRTGTTAGELFF. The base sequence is TGCAGCGGCCGGACAGGGACGACGGCCGGGGAGCTGTTTTTT.